A selection of T cell receptor beta chains follows, all from one sample in a study of vaccination and CD4 T cells after COVID-19. What these receptors recognize is not known. TCRdb redid the calling of the PCR reads with MiXCR, one entry per CDR3 protein. The repertoire holds 20,000 to 25,000 distinct CDR3 sequences, with approximately 32% as singletons. Sequencing was done on a sample of cultured CD4+ T cells from blood. The receptors derive from a human donor with COVID-19. CDR3s include the opening cysteine and the closing phenylalanine or tryptophan. Each record gives: CDR3 DNA, CDR3 protein, V gene, D gene, J gene, clone size. The D gene is left open where the match is weak. Size tells how often a clone was seen (once, few, many) or the class of an expanded clone, and some rows leave it out.

TGTGCCAGTAGTACCCAGAGCTATGGCTACACCTTC | CASSTQSYGYTF | TRBV19 | . | TRBJ1-2 | few
TGTGCCAGCAGTTCAGGCGGGAGCGGAAACACCATATATTTT | CASSSGGSGNTIYF | TRBV28 | . | TRBJ1-3 | few
TGTGCCAGCAGTGGACAGGGGCCGGGGATCTACGAGCAGTACTTC | CASSGQGPGIYEQYF | TRBV6-1 | TRBD1 | TRBJ2-7 | few
TGTGCCAGCAGTCCCCCAGGGGGCCCGTATAATTCACCCCTCCACTTT | CASSPPGGPYNSPLHF | TRBV28 | TRBD1 | TRBJ1-6 | .
TGCGCCAGCAGGGACCCTAGCGGGGGGGACACCGGGGAGCTGTTTTTT | CASRDPSGGDTGELFF | TRBV5-1 | TRBD2 | TRBJ2-2 | .
TGCAGCGTTGAAGAAGCAGCACGAAACACTGAAGCTTTCTTT | CSVEEAARNTEAFF | TRBV29-1 | . | TRBJ1-1 | .
TGCAGTGCTAGGAAATACGCCGGCAGGGGATCGAGCAGAGACTCCTACGAGCAGTACTTC | CSARKYAGRGSSRDSYEQYF | TRBV20-1 | . | TRBJ2-7 | .
TGTGCCAGCAGCTTGGTTCGGGGCAATCAGCCCCAGCATTTT | CASSLVRGNQPQHF | TRBV5-6 | . | TRBJ1-5 | .
TGCAGTGCTAGAGATCAGAAGGGAGGCTACACCTTC | CSARDQKGGYTF | TRBV20-1 | . | TRBJ1-2 | few
TGTGCCAGCAGTGAAGGCAGGAGTGTAAACTATGGCTACACCTTC | CASSEGRSVNYGYTF | TRBV6-1 | . | TRBJ1-2 | medium-sized
TGCGCCAGCAGATCCTCCGGGACACAGAACACCGGGGAGCTGTTTTTT | CASRSSGTQNTGELFF | TRBV5-1 | . | TRBJ2-2 | once
TGTGCCAGCAGCGTGACTAGTCCTCGAACCTACGAGCAGTACTTC | CASSVTSPRTYEQYF | TRBV27 | . | TRBJ2-7 | .
TGTGCCAGCAGCTTAAATCGGCTAGCGGGCGCAGATACGCAGTATTTT | CASSLNRLAGADTQYF | TRBV7-3 | TRBD2 | TRBJ2-3 | few